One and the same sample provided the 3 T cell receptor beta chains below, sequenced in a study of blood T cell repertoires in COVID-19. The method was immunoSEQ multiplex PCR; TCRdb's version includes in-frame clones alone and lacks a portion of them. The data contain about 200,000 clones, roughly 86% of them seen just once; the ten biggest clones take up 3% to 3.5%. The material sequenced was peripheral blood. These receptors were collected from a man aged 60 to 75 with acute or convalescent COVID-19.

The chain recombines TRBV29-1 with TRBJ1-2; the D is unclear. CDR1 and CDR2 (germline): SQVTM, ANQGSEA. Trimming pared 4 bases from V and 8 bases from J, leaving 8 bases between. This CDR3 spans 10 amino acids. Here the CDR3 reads CSVGGEGYTF. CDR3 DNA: TGCAGCGTTGGCGGGGAAGGCTACACCTTC.

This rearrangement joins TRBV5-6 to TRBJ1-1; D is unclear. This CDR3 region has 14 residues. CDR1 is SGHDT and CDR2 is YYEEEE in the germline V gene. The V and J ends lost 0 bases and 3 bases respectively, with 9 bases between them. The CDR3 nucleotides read TGTGCCAGCAGCTTGGTGGGCTGGGACACTGAAGCTTTCTTT. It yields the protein CASSLVGWDTEAFF.

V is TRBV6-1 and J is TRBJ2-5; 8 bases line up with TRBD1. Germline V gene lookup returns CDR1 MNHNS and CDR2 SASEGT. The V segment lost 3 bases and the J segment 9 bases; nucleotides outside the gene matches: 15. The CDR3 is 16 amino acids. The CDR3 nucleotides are TGTGCCAGCAGTGATGTTGGGGGGACAGGTGTCAAGGCCCAGTACTTC. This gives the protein CASSDVGGTGVKAQYF.